These 28 T cell receptor beta chains were sequenced from one sample in a study of cytotoxic CD8 clonotypes in ibrutinib-treated CLL. Repertoires were generated with immunoSEQ multiplex PCR, while TCRdb's copy carries only in-frame clones and drops some. The sample yields approximately 120,000 clones, 55% to 75% seen once. Sequencing was performed on PBMCs, taken after 24 months of ibrutinib treatment. Receptor source: a human donor with chronic lymphocytic leukemia.

This clone was observed a handful of times. CDR3 nucleotides: TGTGCCAGTAGTAGGCAGGGGAACACTGAAGCTTTCTTT. This gives the protein CASSRQGNTEAFF. The chain couples TRBV19 to TRBJ1-1, with D maybe TRBD1 (5 bases). The CDR3 has 13 amino acids. Trimming cost V 4 bases and J 1 base, with 7 bases left between them. CDR1 LNHDA and CDR2 SQIVND come from the germline V gene (reference sequence).

A few counts support this clone. The chain has TRBV6-1 and TRBJ2-7; TRBD1 is a possible D gene (5 bases). Trimming shortened V by 2 bases and J by 7 bases, and 18 bases separated the two germline ends. CDR3 size: 15 residues. The germline V gene encodes CDR1 MNHNS and CDR2 SASEGT. As DNA, the CDR3 is TGTGCCAGCAGTGAAAGTCATCCGACGCAGGGAGAGCAGTACTTC. Encoded protein: CASSESHPTQGEQYF.

The CDR3 loop reads CASSLAGQGSSGNTIYF. The DNA of the CDR3 is TGTGCCAGCAGCTTAGCGGGACAGGGATCCTCTGGAAACACCATATATTTT. V and J are TRBV7-3 and TRBJ1-3, with TRBD1 identical over 9 bases. V lost 2 bases, J lost 0 bases, and 5 bases stayed unmatched. CDR1 is SGHTA, CDR2 FQGTGA, per germline. The CDR3 runs 17 residues. The full variable domain, with the rest looked up from reference TRBV7-3 and TRBJ1-3, is GAGVSQTPSNKVTEKGKYVELRCDPISGHTALYWYRQSLGQGPEFLIYFQGTGAADDSGLPNDRFFAVRPEGSVSTLKIQRTERGDSAVYLCASSLAGQGSSGNTIYFGEGSWLTVV.

V is TRBV11-2 and J is TRBJ2-7; D is uncertain. The germline V and J ends were trimmed by 2 bases and 3 bases, with 11 bases remaining between them. This CDR3 is built from 14 residues. CDR1 and CDR2 (germline): SGHAT, FQNNGV. As DNA, the CDR3 is TGTGCCAGCAGCTTATCGGTACCCGACTACGAGCAGTACTTC. Its translation is CASSLSVPDYEQYF. Using reference TRBV11-2 and TRBJ2-7 for the parts outside the CDR3, the full variable domain is EAGVAQSPRYKIIEKRQSVAFWCNPISGHATLYWYQQILGQGPKLLIQFQNNGVVDDSQLPKDRFSAERLKGVDSTLKIQPAKLEDSAVYLCASSLSVPDYEQYFGPGTRLTVT.

Only a few counts were recorded for this clone. V usage is TRBV6-5 and J usage is TRBJ2-1; D not certain. The CDR3 loop spans 13 amino acids. The germline CDR1 and CDR2 sequences are MNHEY and SVGAGI. The ends were cut back, 2 bases at V and 9 bases at J, with 11 bases in the middle. The CDR3 loop reads CASSYAQRTEQFF. Here the CDR3 DNA reads TGTGCCAGCAGTTACGCTCAGAGGACTGAGCAGTTCTTC.

The chain has TRBV29-1 and TRBJ2-2; D not certain. CDR1 is SQVTM and CDR2 is ANQGSEA in the germline V gene. The V gene lost 5 bases and the J gene lost 5 bases, with 6 bases spanning the gap. The length of the CDR3 is 11 residues. Here the CDR3 reads CSVSETGELFF. CDR3 nucleotides: TGCAGCGTTTCGGAGACCGGGGAGCTGTTTTTT.

This chain connects TRBV5-1 to TRBJ2-7; D is uncertain. The ends were cut back, 4 bases at V and 3 bases at J, with 14 bases in the middle. The CDR3 runs to 14 residues. The germline V gene has CDR1 SGHRS and CDR2 YFSETQ. The CDR3 bases are TGCGCCAGCAGCCTAGACTCGCGTCTCTACGAGCAGTACTTC. As protein: CASSLDSRLYEQYF. Complete variable domain (other parts from reference TRBV5-1 and TRBJ2-7): KAGVTQTPRYLIKTRGQQVTLSCSPISGHRSVSWYQQTPGQGLQFLFEYFSETQRNKGNFPGRFSGRQFSNSRSEMNVSTLELGDSALYLCASSLDSRLYEQYFGPGTRLTVT.

This clone was recorded a few times. This sequence joins TRBV29-1 and TRBJ2-5, with 10 positions matching TRBD1. Germline V gene data show CDR1 as SQVTM and CDR2 as ANQGSEA. This CDR3 is built from 15 residues. The V gene end was trimmed by 2 bases and the J gene end by 4 bases; junction bases not matched to a gene: 7. The CDR3, as DNA: TGCAGCGTTGAACGGGACAGGGGCTGGGGAGAGACCCAGTACTTC. Its translation is CSVERDRGWGETQYF.

The rearrangement links TRBV2 to TRBJ2-7; the D gene is possibly TRBD1 (6 bases). This CDR3 region has 15 residues. V was trimmed by 4 bases and J by 3 bases, leaving 16 bases between them. CDR1 is SNHLY and CDR2 is FYNNEI in the germline V gene. This chain's CDR3 is CASSVKRGQNYEQYF. The CDR3 DNA follows: TGTGCCAGCAGTGTGAAGAGGGGACAAAACTACGAGCAGTACTTC.

The V and J genes are TRBV28 and TRBJ2-5, with D perhaps being TRBD1 or TRBD2 (6 bases each). The CDR3 sequence is 16 residues long. The germline V gene encodes CDR1 MDHEN and CDR2 SYDVKM. The V end was cut by 11 bases, the J end by 1 base, with 23 bases between. The chain's CDR3 is CAGGKGGALAQETQYF. The DNA of the CDR3 is TGTGCCGGAGGGAAGGGGGGCGCCTTGGCCCAAGAGACCCAGTACTTC.

The V and J genes are TRBV6-1 and TRBJ1-2; D uncertain. V was clipped by 7 bases and J by 3 bases, with 12 bases between them. The CDR3 is 13 amino acids. CDR1 is MNHNS and CDR2 is SASEGT in the germline V gene. CDR3 DNA sequence: TGTGCCAGCATAAAGGGTAGAGACTATGGCTACACCTTC. Encoded protein: CASIKGRDYGYTF.

This clone was observed once. This chain connects TRBV10-3 to TRBJ1-1; no clear D. The CDR3 totals 13 residues. The germline V gene encodes CDR1 ENHRY and CDR2 SYGVKD. Trimming removed 0 bases at V and 7 bases at J, with 9 bases between. The DNA of the CDR3 is TGTGCCATCAGTGAGTCTGGCCTCGGTGAAGCTTTCTTT. Encoded protein: CAISESGLGEAFF.

The gene calls are TRBV2 and TRBJ1-1; no clear D gene. Germline loops: CDR1 SNHLY, CDR2 FYNNEI. CDR3 length: 14 amino acids. With 6 bases removed from V and 5 bases from J, the gap between germline ends came to 16 bases. This chain's CDR3 is CASRERGQATEAFF. The CDR3 bases are TGTGCCAGCAGGGAGAGAGGTCAGGCGACTGAAGCTTTCTTT.

This clone appeared once. The chain couples TRBV4-2 to TRBJ2-7; D is possibly TRBD2 (6 bases). The CDR3 length is 14 residues. V dropped 3 bases and J dropped 3 bases, with 12 bases sitting between them. Germline values: CDR1 LGHNA, CDR2 YNFKEQ. The CDR3 reads CASSHRDGSYEQYF. In DNA, the CDR3 is TGTGCCAGCAGCCACCGGGACGGGAGCTACGAGCAGTACTTC.

This chain joins TRBV6-5 and TRBJ2-5; 8 bases are a match to TRBD1. Unmatched junction bases numbered 6, after V lost 4 bases and J lost 5 bases. The length of the CDR3 is 14 residues. Germline loops: CDR1 MNHEY, CDR2 SVGAGI. CDR3 region: CASSFRGPEETQYF. CDR3 nucleotide sequence: TGTGCCAGCAGTTTCAGGGGGCCTGAGGAGACCCAGTACTTC.

This clone was counted between two and nine times. The CDR3 bases are TGTGCCAGCAGCCCCCCGCCGGGACAGGGAAACCCCGGGGAGCTGTTTTTT. Protein sequence: CASSPPPGQGNPGELFF. The V and J genes are TRBV9 and TRBJ2-2, with 9 bases aligning to TRBD1. The CDR3 runs to 17 residues. The germline gives CDR1 SGDLS, CDR2 YYNGEE. Unmatched junction bases numbered 13, after V lost 4 bases and J lost 6 bases.

This chain links TRBV6-1 with TRBJ1-3; D is possibly TRBD1 (5 bases). CDR3 size: 14 residues. Germline V gene data show CDR1 as MNHNS and CDR2 as SASEGT. V lost 6 bases, J lost 0 bases, and 9 bases lay in between. The CDR3 nucleotides are TGTGCCAGCAGCTTGGGGGGCTCTGGAAACACCATATATTTT. Amino acids: CASSLGGSGNTIYF.

J is TRBJ1-6 and V is TRBV2, with a possible D match to TRBD1 (6 bases). The germline V gene encodes CDR1 SNHLY and CDR2 FYNNEI. The CDR3 spans 13 residues. V dropped 10 bases and J dropped 6 bases, with 13 bases sitting between them. The CDR3 DNA follows: TGTGCCACTCGGACAGATTTTAATTCACCCCTCCACTTT. Its protein product is CATRTDFNSPLHF. The full variable domain, completed using reference TRBV2 and TRBJ1-6, is EPEVTQTPSHQVTQMGQEVILRCVPISNHLYFYWYRQILGQKVEFLVSFYNNEISEKSEIFDDQFSVERPDGSNFTLKIRSTKLEDSAMYFCATRTDFNSPLHFGNGTRLTVT.

The J gene is TRBJ2-6, the V gene TRBV7-2; D gene uncertain. Germline CDR1 SGHTA, CDR2 FQGNSA. The CDR3 consists of 14 residues. V was cut by 8 bases and J by 2 bases, with 10 bases left in between. The CDR3 protein is CASGYKTGANVLTF. In nucleotides, the CDR3 is TGTGCCAGCGGATACAAAACTGGGGCCAACGTCCTGACTTTC.

This rearrangement joins TRBV25-1 to TRBJ1-1; weak D call: TRBD1 (6 bases). The CDR3 contains 15 residues. Germline CDR1 is MGHDK and CDR2 is SYGVNS. Trimming stripped 3 bases from V and 4 bases from J, with 15 bases between. This chain's CDR3 is CASSEGPGGGTEAFF. The CDR3 DNA reads as TGTGCCAGCAGTGAGGGTCCGGGGGGCGGCACTGAAGCTTTCTTT.

Only a few counts were recorded for this clone. This sequence joins TRBV18 and TRBJ2-7; D gene ambiguous. The CDR3 loop spans 13 amino acids. The germline V gene has CDR1 KGHSH and CDR2 LQKENI. The germline V and J ends were trimmed by 5 bases and 3 bases, with 11 bases remaining between them. In nucleotides, the CDR3 is TGTGCCAGCTCATTTACAGAGGACTACGAGCAGTACTTC. Translating gives CASSFTEDYEQYF. The variable domain in full, completed from reference TRBV18 and TRBJ2-7, reads NAGVMQNPRHLVRRRGQEARLRCSPMKGHSHVYWYRQLPEEGLKFMVYLQKENIIDESGMPKERFSAEFPKEGPSILRIQQVVRGDSAAYFCASSFTEDYEQYFGPGTRLTVT.

The CDR3 here is CASSTRTRNTGELFF. CDR3 DNA sequence: TGTGCCAGCAGCACCCGGACACGGAACACCGGGGAGCTGTTTTTT. This chain links TRBV13 with TRBJ2-2; the D gene is possibly TRBD1 (5 bases). The CDR3 length is 15 residues. Trimming took off 5 bases at V and 1 base at J, with 11 bases between the two ends. Germline V gives CDR1 PRHDT, CDR2 FYEKMQ (reference sequence).

The chain is built from TRBV5-4 and TRBJ2-5; D ambiguous. This CDR3 has 16 residues. V lost 0 bases and J lost 2, with 14 bases in between. In germline, CDR1 is SGHNT, CDR2 YYREEE (reference sequence). CDR3 coding DNA: TGTGCCAGCAGCTTGGGTAAAGGTACATCACAAGAGACCCAGTACTTC. Translated: CASSLGKGTSQETQYF. Full variable domain (rest looked up from reference TRBV5-4 and TRBJ2-5): ETGVTQSPTHLIKTRGQQVTLRCSSQSGHNTVSWYQQALGQGPQFIFQYYREEENGRGNFPPRFSGLQFPNYSSELNVNALELDDSALYLCASSLGKGTSQETQYFGPGTRLLVL.

This clone occurred a few times. This chain connects TRBV12-5 to TRBJ2-7; 8 bases align to TRBD1. CDR3 size: 14 residues. Germline-derived CDR1 and CDR2 are LGHNT and FRNRAP. V gave up 1 base and J gave up 5 bases; unmatched junction bases: 4. This CDR3 reads CASGLGQGFNEQYF. As DNA, the CDR3 is TGTGCTAGTGGTTTGGGACAGGGGTTTAACGAGCAGTACTTC.

This clone was recorded a few times. The chain employs TRBV29-1 and TRBJ1-1; 8 positions match TRBD1. In germline, CDR1 is SQVTM, CDR2 ANQGSEA. V was pared by 6 bases and J by 1 base, with 7 bases of the junction left unmatched. The CDR3 contains 14 residues. Here the CDR3 reads CSVSLGTGNTEAFF. The CDR3 DNA is TGCAGCGTGAGTCTCGGGACAGGGAACACTGAAGCTTTCTTT.

The V and J genes are TRBV27 and TRBJ1-2; 10 bases agree with TRBD1. V lost 2 bases, J lost 8 bases, and 5 bases stayed unmatched. This CDR3 contains 14 residues. The germline gives CDR1 MNHEY, CDR2 SMNVEV (reference sequence). The CDR3 is CASSLRGDRGGYTF. The CDR3 nucleotides read TGTGCCAGCAGTTTAAGGGGGGACAGGGGAGGCTACACCTTC.

V usage is TRBV30 and J usage is TRBJ2-5; TRBD1 aligns across 8 bases. The germline V gene has CDR1 GTSNPN and CDR2 SVGIG (reference sequence). The CDR3 has 15 amino acids. The trim removed 3 bases at V and 3 bases at J, leaving 9 bases unmatched. The CDR3 sequence is CAWRPVMTGEETQYF. In DNA form, the CDR3 reads TGTGCCTGGAGGCCGGTTATGACAGGGGAAGAGACCCAGTACTTC. The variable domain in full, with the rest retrieved from reference TRBV30 and TRBJ2-5, is SQTIHQWPATLVQPVGSPLSLECTVEGTSNPNLYWYRQAAGRGLQLLFYSVGIGQISSEVPQNLSASRPQDRQFILSSKKLLLSDSGFYLCAWRPVMTGEETQYFGPGTRLLVL.

The chain combines TRBV28 with TRBJ2-7, with D tentatively TRBD1 (5 bases). This CDR3 contains 11 residues. CDR1 MDHEN and CDR2 SYDVKM come from the germline V gene. Trimming took off 10 bases at V and 4 bases at J, with 11 bases between the two ends. The CDR3 DNA is TGTGCCATCCAAAAGGGGTACGAGCAGTACTTC. It is translated as CAIQKGYEQYF.